The 21 T cell receptor beta chains presented below share a single source sample, sequenced in a study of shared T cell receptors in the human thymus. The protocol was immunoSEQ multiplex PCR, while the TCRdb copy is restricted to in-frame clones and leaves out a portion. The repertoire includes about 660,000 clones, 70% to 90% of them detected once, and just under 0.0095% sits in the top ten. This sample also appeared in a second study, on human thymus T cells.

The material sequenced was thymocytes. Receptor source: a boy younger than two with a congenital heart defect.

The V and J genes are TRBV6-1 and TRBJ2-2; TRBD1 is a possible D gene (6 bases). The V end lost 10 bases, the J end lost 6 bases, and 18 bases lay between the germline ends. Germline values: CDR1 MNHNS, CDR2 SASEGT. The CDR3 covers 14 residues. CDR3 nucleotides: TGTGCCAACGGACAGCCGCAGGAGGCCGGGGAGCTGTTTTTT. Translated: CANGQPQEAGELFF.

The CDR3 sequence: CASSLGRDRVRRYEQYF. The CDR3 region has the DNA TGTGCCAGCAGTTTAGGTAGGGACAGGGTAAGAAGGTACGAGCAGTACTTC. The rearrangement joins TRBV27 to TRBJ2-7, with TRBD1 identical over 9 bases. The trim removed 2 bases at V and 4 bases at J, leaving 12 bases unmatched. The CDR3 contains 17 residues. Germline-derived CDR1 and CDR2 are MNHEY and SMNVEV (reference sequence).

The chain joins TRBV29-1 to TRBJ1-1; 8 positions match TRBD1. The V segment lost 6 bases and the J segment 1 base; nucleotides outside the gene matches: 13. The CDR3 sequence is 16 residues long. CDR1 and CDR2 (germline): SQVTM, ANQGSEA. CDR3: CSVAWDRTRQNTEAFF. In nucleotides, the CDR3 is TGCAGCGTCGCCTGGGACAGGACACGACAGAACACTGAAGCTTTCTTT.

The DNA for the CDR3 is TGTGCCAGCAGTCCAGGACTAGCGGGAGATAGCACCTACAATGAGCAGTTCTTC. It specifies CASSPGLAGDSTYNEQFF. This chain links TRBV27 with TRBJ2-1; 13 bases agree with TRBD2. The V gene end was trimmed by 5 bases and the J gene end by 2 bases; junction bases not matched to a gene: 9. Germline values: CDR1 MNHEY, CDR2 SMNVEV (reference sequence). The CDR3 is 18 amino acids.

The V call is TRBV9, the J call TRBJ1-2; TRBD1 is a possible D gene (6 bases). V gave up 1 base and J gave up 1 base, with 11 bases separating them. CDR1 and CDR2 from the germline V gene are SGDLS and YYNGEE. The CDR3 extends over 15 amino acids. The CDR3 here is CASSVNRDCNYGYTF. CDR3 sequence (DNA): TGTGCCAGCAGCGTAAACAGGGATTGTAACTATGGCTACACCTTC.

CDR3 sequence (DNA): TGTGCCAGCAGCTTAAGTAGGCGGGCAACTAATGAAAAACTGTTTTTT. Protein sequence: CASSLSRRATNEKLFF. The chain is built from TRBV11-2 and TRBJ1-4, with D unclear. This CDR3 contains 16 residues. V was shortened by 2 bases and J by 0 bases, with 10 bases between the two germline ends. Looked up from germline, CDR1 is SGHAT and CDR2 is FQNNGV.

V gene TRBV15 combines with J gene TRBJ1-5; 7 bases are shared with TRBD1. Trimming removed 0 bases from V and 5 bases from J; junction bases left unmatched: 13. Germline loops: CDR1 LNHNV, CDR2 YYDKDF (reference sequence). This CDR3 spans 18 amino acids. CDR3 amino acids: CATSRDSTWDRRDQPQHF. The CDR3 region has the DNA TGTGCCACCAGCAGAGATTCCACTTGGGACAGAAGGGATCAGCCCCAGCATTTT.

The genes are TRBV4-3 and TRBJ2-7; a weak D match, TRBD1 (5 bases). Germline loops: CDR1 LGHNA, CDR2 YSLEER. CDR3 size: 14 residues. V lost 5 bases and J lost 5, with 16 bases in between. The chain's CDR3 is CASSVGQGVHEQYF. Written as DNA, the CDR3 is TGCGCCAGCAGCGTCGGGCAGGGCGTCCACGAGCAGTACTTC.

This clone was seen more than once but under ten times. The chain uses TRBV14 and TRBJ1-1, with 9 bases aligning to TRBD1. Per germline, CDR1 SGHDN and CDR2 FVKESK. CDR3 size: 18 residues. Trimming at V came to 0 bases and at J to 0 bases, leaving 8 bases not matched to a gene. The CDR3 nucleotides are TGTGCCAGCAGCCAAGAATCCGGGACAGGGAATGTGAACACTGAAGCTTTCTTT. Translation gives CASSQESGTGNVNTEAFF. The complete variable domain, with remaining parts taken from reference TRBV14 and TRBJ1-1, reads EAGVTQFPSHSVIEKGQTVTLRCDPISGHDNLYWYRRVMGKEIKFLLHFVKESKQDESGMPNNRFLAERTGGTYSTLKVQPAELEDSGVYFCASSQESGTGNVNTEAFFGQGTRLTVV.

The chain recombines TRBV5-4 with TRBJ2-7; TRBD1 matches 11 bases. Germline lookup yields CDR1 SGHNT and CDR2 YYREEE (reference sequence). Unmatched junction bases numbered 12, after V lost 7 bases and J lost 3 bases. CDR3 length equals 16 residues. CDR3 nucleotide sequence: TGTGCCAGCGGAGCCGGGACAGGGGGATCATTCTACGAGCAGTACTTC. Translating it yields CASGAGTGGSFYEQYF.

This chain links TRBV5-4 with TRBJ2-5; TRBD2 agrees at 7 bases. The CDR3 is 15 residues long. Germline CDR1 SGHNT, CDR2 YYREEE (reference sequence). Trimming removed 4 bases from V and 0 bases from J; junction bases left unmatched: 6. The CDR3 loop reads CASSQQAGYQETQYF. CDR3 coding DNA: TGTGCCAGCAGCCAGCAAGCGGGATACCAAGAGACCCAGTACTTC.

The rearrangement links TRBV28 to TRBJ2-3; 7 bases line up with TRBD2. The CDR3 runs to 14 residues. Trimming cost V 2 bases and J 4 bases; bases outside gene matches: 3. Germline assignment: CDR1 MDHEN and CDR2 SYDVKM. The CDR3 nucleotides are TGTGCCAGCAGTTTAGCGGGAGTTTCAGATACGCAGTATTTT. Translation: CASSLAGVSDTQYF.

The chain recombines TRBV28 with TRBJ2-7, with 13 bases identical to TRBD2. With V trimmed by 4 bases and J by 7 bases, 22 bases remained unmatched. The CDR3 contains 20 residues. Germline CDR1 and CDR2: MDHEN and SYDVKM. The CDR3 reads CASSSRVTGTSGIIISEQYF. The DNA of the CDR3 is TGTGCCAGCAGTTCCAGGGTTACCGGGACTAGCGGGATAATAATTTCGGAGCAGTACTTC.

The V and J genes are TRBV6-6 and TRBJ2-7; weak D call: TRBD1 (6 bases). V lost 6 bases to trimming and J lost 3 bases, with 9 bases between them. Per the germline V gene, CDR1 is MNHNY and CDR2 is SVGAGI (reference sequence). The CDR3 runs 12 residues. CDR3 DNA sequence: TGTGCCAGCAGCCAGGACAGCTACGAGCAGTACTTC. Amino acids: CASSQDSYEQYF.

This clone was recorded only once. This chain links TRBV5-1 with TRBJ1-1; D is uncertain. Germline CDR1 reads SGHRS; CDR2 reads YFSETQ. Trimming pared 0 bases from V and 1 base from J, leaving 7 bases between. The CDR3 sequence is 14 residues long. CDR3 nucleotide sequence: TGCGCCAGCAGCTTGGGTTATAAGAACACTGAAGCTTTCTTT. Translating it yields CASSLGYKNTEAFF. Supplemented by reference TRBV5-1 and TRBJ1-1, the full variable domain reads KAGVTQTPRYLIKTRGQQVTLSCSPISGHRSVSWYQQTPGQGLQFLFEYFSETQRNKGNFPGRFSGRQFSNSRSEMNVSTLELGDSALYLCASSLGYKNTEAFFGQGTRLTVV.

The chain is built from TRBV7-9 and TRBJ2-1; 14 bases map to TRBD2. Unmatched junction bases numbered 13, after V lost 10 bases and J lost 8 bases. The CDR3 contains 16 residues. Germline CDR1 SEHNR, CDR2 FQNEAQ (reference sequence). This CDR3 reads CATSLTGTSGSHEQFF. CDR3 sequence (DNA): TGTGCCACCTCTCTAACCGGGACTAGCGGGAGTCATGAGCAGTTCTTC.

This chain connects TRBV7-8 to TRBJ1-4, with 8 bases lining up with TRBD1. Germline V lookup: CDR1 SGHVS, CDR2 FQNEAQ. This CDR3 has 15 residues. The V and J ends lost 5 bases and 5 bases, in that order; junction bases with no gene match: 7. The CDR3 sequence is CASSPRQGSNEKLFF. The CDR3 nucleotides read TGTGCCAGCAGCCCCCGACAGGGGTCCAATGAAAAACTGTTTTTT.

This clone was recorded a few times. The V call is TRBV5-4, the J call TRBJ1-1, with TRBD1 identical over 7 bases. J was trimmed by 4 bases and V by 2 bases; bases with no gene match: 14. The CDR3 extends over 17 amino acids. The germline V gene encodes CDR1 SGHNT and CDR2 YYREEE (reference sequence). As DNA, the CDR3 is TGTGCCAGCAGCTTTGGCCGTAGGGGGCGTGGGATCACTGAAGCTTTCTTT. This translates into CASSFGRRGRGITEAFF. The full variable domain, completed using reference TRBV5-4 and TRBJ1-1, is ETGVTQSPTHLIKTRGQQVTLRCSSQSGHNTVSWYQQALGQGPQFIFQYYREEENGRGNFPPRFSGLQFPNYSSELNVNALELDDSALYLCASSFGRRGRGITEAFFGQGTRLTVV.

This clone was observed a handful of times. CDR3 sequence: CASSRRGQGKTYTF. CDR3 bases: TGTGCCAGCAGCCGGCGTGGTCAGGGAAAAACCTACACCTTC. The chain has TRBV7-2 and TRBJ1-2; perhaps TRBD1 as D (5 bases). The CDR3 has 14 amino acids. Trimming shortened V by 5 bases and J by 10 bases, and 20 bases separated the two germline ends. Per germline, CDR1 SGHTA and CDR2 FQGNSA.

This clone came up once. A read error may account for a junction end that differs from germline. The V call is TRBV28, the J call TRBJ2-5, with TRBD2 matching over 11 bases. Germline loops: CDR1 MDHEN, CDR2 SYDVKM. The CDR3 has 16 amino acids. The CDR3 reads CASSPLAGGYQETQYF. The CDR3 DNA is TGTGCCAGCAGTCCTCTAGCGGGGGGTTACCAAGAGACCCAATACTTC.

This clone showed up just once. The rearrangement uses TRBV4-2 and TRBJ1-6; D is undetermined. The CDR3 totals 17 residues. V lost 0 bases and J 2 bases, leaving 11 bases between the germline ends. The germline CDR1 and CDR2 sequences are LGHNA and YNFKEQ. CDR3: CASSQEGSGAYNSPLHF. In DNA, the CDR3 is TGTGCCAGCAGCCAAGAGGGCAGCGGAGCCTATAATTCACCCCTCCACTTT.